Listed below are T cell receptor beta chains from one sample, sequenced in a study of shared clonotypes between healthy human individuals. Here immunoSEQ multiplex PCR was the method, and the copy in TCRdb shows in-frame clones only, minus some. The sample yields over 2 million clones, approximately 90% seen once. Sequencing input: naive CD4+ T cells from PBMCs. The receptors were sampled from a man between 18 and 29 years old in good health. Some clones in this sample may be carry-over from other donors' samples. The CDR3 runs from the conserved cysteine through the conserved F or W. The D gene is left open where the match is weak. Expanded clones are given a class, and other clones once, few, many or no size at all.

j_call: TRBJ1-2
cdr3_length: 15
v_call: TRBV23-1
clone_size: NA
d_call: NA
cdr3_aa: CASSHRDGWNYGYTF
cdr3_nt: TGCGCCAGCAGTCACAGGGATGGGTGGAACTATGGCTACACCTTC

j_call: TRBJ1-5
cdr3_length: 14
v_call: TRBV2
clone_size: once
d_call: NA
cdr3_aa: CASSEAGVRQPQHF
cdr3_nt: TGTGCCAGCAGTGAAGCCGGGGTACGGCAGCCCCAGCATTTT

j_call: TRBJ2-2
cdr3_length: 17
v_call: TRBV11-2
clone_size: NA
d_call: NA
cdr3_aa: CASSLILADPDTGELFF
cdr3_nt: TGTGCCAGCAGCTTAATACTAGCCGACCCTGACACCGGGGAGCTGTTTTTT

j_call: TRBJ2-3
cdr3_length: 15
v_call: TRBV7-7
clone_size: NA
d_call: TRBD2
cdr3_aa: CASSRGGGGVDTQYF
cdr3_nt: TGTGCCAGCAGCCGCGGTGGGGGAGGGGTGGATACGCAGTATTTT

j_call: TRBJ2-7
cdr3_length: 14
v_call: TRBV28
clone_size: NA
d_call: NA
cdr3_aa: CASSWVTGSYEQYF
cdr3_nt: TGTGCCAGCAGTTGGGTGACAGGCTCCTACGAGCAGTACTTC

j_call: TRBJ1-3
cdr3_length: 17
v_call: TRBV7-9
clone_size: NA
d_call: NA
cdr3_aa: CASSFAVNLDSGNTIYF
cdr3_nt: TGTGCCAGCAGCTTTGCCGTGAACCTAGACTCTGGAAACACCATATATTTT

j_call: TRBJ2-7
cdr3_length: 14
v_call: TRBV28
clone_size: NA
d_call: TRBD1
cdr3_aa: CASSLRDRVHEQYF
cdr3_nt: TGTGCCAGCAGTTTAAGGGACAGGGTCCACGAGCAGTACTTC

j_call: TRBJ2-7
cdr3_length: 16
v_call: TRBV19
clone_size: NA
d_call: TRBD1
cdr3_aa: CASSTRDRGLHYEQYF
cdr3_nt: TGTGCCAGTAGTACCCGGGACAGGGGGCTCCACTACGAGCAGTACTTC

j_call: TRBJ2-7
cdr3_length: 15
v_call: TRBV5-1
clone_size: NA
d_call: TRBD1
cdr3_aa: CASRGGDSTAYEQYF
cdr3_nt: TGCGCCAGCAGGGGTGGGGACAGTACAGCCTACGAGCAGTACTTC

j_call: TRBJ1-4
cdr3_length: 14
v_call: TRBV5-1
clone_size: NA
d_call: NA
cdr3_aa: CASSFFGPAEKLFF
cdr3_nt: TGCGCCAGCAGCTTTTTCGGCCCCGCGGAAAAACTGTTTTTT

j_call: TRBJ2-3
cdr3_length: 18
v_call: TRBV4-1
clone_size: NA
d_call: TRBD2
cdr3_aa: CASSRGPPSGRVRDTQYF
cdr3_nt: TGCGCCAGCAGCCGCGGACCTCCTAGCGGGAGGGTAAGAGATACGCAGTATTTT

j_call: TRBJ2-1
cdr3_length: 12
v_call: TRBV7-2
clone_size: NA
d_call: NA
cdr3_aa: CASSFSANEQFF
cdr3_nt: TGTGCCAGCAGCTTCAGCGCCAATGAGCAGTTCTTC

j_call: TRBJ2-7
cdr3_length: 15
v_call: TRBV4-3
clone_size: NA
d_call: NA
cdr3_aa: CASSQGPQGSYEQYF
cdr3_nt: TGCGCCAGCAGCCAAGGCCCCCAGGGGTCCTACGAGCAGTACTTC

j_call: TRBJ2-1
cdr3_length: 12
v_call: TRBV2
clone_size: NA
d_call: NA
cdr3_aa: CASSLSYNEQFF
cdr3_nt: TGTGCCAGCAGCCTCTCCTACAATGAGCAGTTCTTC

j_call: TRBJ2-5
cdr3_length: 13
v_call: TRBV28
clone_size: NA
d_call: TRBD1
cdr3_aa: CASSGTAQETQYF
cdr3_nt: TGTGCCAGCAGTGGGACAGCCCAAGAGACCCAGTACTTC

j_call: TRBJ2-5
cdr3_length: 12
v_call: TRBV29-1
clone_size: NA
d_call: TRBD1
cdr3_aa: CSVTQGVETQYF
cdr3_nt: TGCAGCGTTACCCAGGGGGTCGAGACCCAGTACTTC

j_call: TRBJ1-1
cdr3_length: 12
v_call: TRBV5-6
clone_size: NA
d_call: NA
cdr3_aa: CASSPQGRGAFF
cdr3_nt: TGTGCCAGCAGCCCGCAGGGGAGGGGGGCTTTCTTT

j_call: TRBJ1-4
cdr3_length: 15
v_call: TRBV13
clone_size: NA
d_call: NA
cdr3_aa: CASSFVHAQSEKLFF
cdr3_nt: TGTGCCAGCAGCTTCGTACACGCCCAGAGTGAAAAACTGTTTTTT

j_call: TRBJ2-1
cdr3_length: 13
v_call: TRBV5-1
clone_size: NA
d_call: NA
cdr3_aa: CASSVTVDNEQFF
cdr3_nt: TGCGCCAGCAGCGTGACGGTTGACAATGAGCAGTTCTTC

j_call: TRBJ1-4
cdr3_length: 15
v_call: TRBV5-4
clone_size: NA
d_call: TRBD1
cdr3_aa: CASSLTDRGNEKLFF
cdr3_nt: TGTGCCAGCAGCCTAACGGACAGGGGAAATGAAAAACTGTTTTTT

j_call: TRBJ2-2
cdr3_length: 15
v_call: TRBV5-1
clone_size: NA
d_call: TRBD2
cdr3_aa: CASSLGTRNTGELFF
cdr3_nt: TGCGCCAGCAGCTTAGGGACTAGGAACACCGGGGAGCTGTTTTTT

j_call: TRBJ2-1
cdr3_length: 15
v_call: TRBV11-3
clone_size: NA
d_call: NA
cdr3_aa: CASSFGQSSYNEQFF
cdr3_nt: TGTGCCAGCAGCTTCGGACAGAGCTCCTACAATGAGCAGTTCTTC

j_call: TRBJ2-3
cdr3_length: 13
v_call: TRBV9
clone_size: NA
d_call: NA
cdr3_aa: CASSKDSRDTQYF
cdr3_nt: TGTGCCAGCAGCAAGGACTCTAGGGATACGCAGTATTTT

j_call: TRBJ1-2
cdr3_length: 15
v_call: TRBV4-3
clone_size: NA
d_call: NA
cdr3_aa: CASSQEADKSYGYTF
cdr3_nt: TGCGCCAGCAGCCAAGAGGCAGACAAAAGCTATGGCTACACCTTC

j_call: TRBJ1-1
cdr3_length: 16
v_call: TRBV11-3
clone_size: NA
d_call: NA
cdr3_aa: CASSPLGSREATEAFF
cdr3_nt: TGTGCCAGCAGCCCCCTGGGGAGCAGGGAGGCGACTGAAGCTTTCTTT

j_call: TRBJ1-5
cdr3_length: 15
v_call: TRBV28
clone_size: NA
d_call: NA
cdr3_aa: CASRLGQFSNQPQHF
cdr3_nt: TGTGCCAGCAGGTTAGGGCAGTTTAGCAATCAGCCCCAGCATTTT

j_call: TRBJ2-7
cdr3_length: 18
v_call: TRBV2
clone_size: NA
d_call: NA
cdr3_aa: CASNPQGASGRASYEQYF
cdr3_nt: TGTGCCAGCAATCCTCAGGGGGCAAGCGGGAGAGCGTCCTACGAGCAGTACTTC

j_call: TRBJ2-3
cdr3_length: 16
v_call: TRBV7-9
clone_size: NA
d_call: TRBD2
cdr3_aa: CASSQSQLAGSDTQYF
cdr3_nt: TGTGCCAGCAGCCAATCTCAGCTAGCGGGAAGCGATACGCAGTATTTT

j_call: TRBJ2-7
cdr3_length: 16
v_call: TRBV6-5
clone_size: NA
d_call: NA
cdr3_aa: CASSYSYRLSSYEQYF
cdr3_nt: TGTGCCAGCAGTTACTCGTACAGGTTGAGCTCCTACGAGCAGTACTTC

j_call: TRBJ1-4
cdr3_length: 16
v_call: TRBV18
clone_size: NA
d_call: TRBD1
cdr3_aa: CASSPGTGGSNEKLFF
cdr3_nt: TGTGCCAGCTCACCCGGGACAGGGGGTTCTAATGAAAAACTGTTTTTT

j_call: TRBJ1-2
cdr3_length: 14
v_call: TRBV5-1
clone_size: NA
d_call: TRBD1
cdr3_aa: CASSLGTGPPGYTF
cdr3_nt: TGCGCCAGCAGCTTGGGGACAGGGCCTCCCGGCTACACCTTC

j_call: TRBJ1-4
cdr3_length: 16
v_call: TRBV19
clone_size: NA
d_call: NA
cdr3_aa: CASSRGDNLYNEKLFF
cdr3_nt: TGTGCCAGTAGTCGTGGGGACAATCTTTATAACGAAAAACTGTTTTTT

j_call: TRBJ2-5
cdr3_length: 19
v_call: TRBV4-1
clone_size: NA
d_call: NA
cdr3_aa: CASSHPRGASEEWQETQYF
cdr3_nt: TGCGCCAGCAGCCACCCTCGGGGGGCCTCGGAAGAGTGGCAAGAGACCCAGTACTTC

j_call: TRBJ2-1
cdr3_length: 16
v_call: TRBV18
clone_size: NA
d_call: TRBD2
cdr3_aa: CASSGILAEAYNEQFF
cdr3_nt: TGTGCCAGCTCGGGGATACTAGCGGAGGCTTACAATGAGCAGTTCTTC

j_call: TRBJ2-7
cdr3_length: 14
v_call: TRBV9
clone_size: NA
d_call: NA
cdr3_aa: CASSSRGFSYEQYF
cdr3_nt: TGTGCCAGCAGCTCCAGGGGCTTCTCCTACGAGCAGTACTTC

j_call: TRBJ2-3
cdr3_length: 16
v_call: TRBV5-4
clone_size: NA
d_call: NA
cdr3_aa: CASSLAGVSGTDTQYF
cdr3_nt: TGTGCCAGCAGCTTGGCCGGGGTGAGCGGCACAGATACGCAGTATTTT

j_call: TRBJ2-7
cdr3_length: 16
v_call: TRBV5-6
clone_size: once
d_call: NA
cdr3_aa: CASSLAGSGLLNEQYF
cdr3_nt: TGTGCCAGCAGCTTGGCAGGATCCGGGCTCCTAAACGAGCAGTACTTC

j_call: TRBJ1-6
cdr3_length: 15
v_call: TRBV5-1
clone_size: NA
d_call: TRBD1
cdr3_aa: CASSQEQGSNSPLHF
cdr3_nt: TGCGCCAGCAGCCAGGAACAGGGGTCCAATTCACCCCTCCACTTT

j_call: TRBJ2-7
cdr3_length: 13
v_call: TRBV15
clone_size: few
d_call: NA
cdr3_aa: CATSRDISYEQYF
cdr3_nt: TGTGCCACCAGCAGGGACATCTCCTACGAGCAGTACTTC

j_call: TRBJ1-2
cdr3_length: 15
v_call: TRBV7-9
clone_size: few
d_call: NA
cdr3_aa: CASSSRTVGYYGYTF
cdr3_nt: TGTGCCAGCAGCTCTCGGACAGTGGGGTACTATGGCTACACCTTC

j_call: TRBJ1-4
cdr3_length: 14
v_call: TRBV5-6
clone_size: NA
d_call: NA
cdr3_aa: CASNEQGRQQSLFF
cdr3_nt: TGTGCCAGCAATGAACAGGGACGGCAACAGAGCCTGTTTTTT

j_call: TRBJ2-7
cdr3_length: 15
v_call: TRBV5-8
clone_size: NA
d_call: TRBD2
cdr3_aa: CASILKGGRSYEQYF
cdr3_nt: TGTGCCAGCATTTTGAAGGGCGGGAGATCCTACGAGCAGTACTTC

j_call: TRBJ2-1
cdr3_length: 16
v_call: TRBV9
clone_size: NA
d_call: TRBD2
cdr3_aa: CASSVVPGLAGNEQFF
cdr3_nt: TGTGCCAGCAGCGTAGTTCCGGGGCTAGCGGGAAATGAGCAGTTCTTC

j_call: TRBJ1-2
cdr3_length: 13
v_call: TRBV7-2
clone_size: NA
d_call: TRBD1
cdr3_aa: CASSPDRASGYTF
cdr3_nt: TGTGCCAGCAGCCCCGACAGGGCGAGTGGCTACACCTTC

j_call: TRBJ1-5
cdr3_length: 14
v_call: TRBV5-5
clone_size: NA
d_call: NA
cdr3_aa: CASSWGGPNQPQHF
cdr3_nt: TGTGCCAGCAGCTGGGGAGGCCCCAATCAGCCCCAGCATTTT

j_call: TRBJ1-6
cdr3_length: 15
v_call: TRBV6-1
clone_size: once
d_call: TRBD1
cdr3_aa: CASSESGQGYSPLHF
cdr3_nt: TGTGCCAGCAGTGAATCTGGACAGGGGTATTCACCCCTCCACTTT

j_call: TRBJ1-2
cdr3_length: 14
v_call: TRBV4-2
clone_size: NA
d_call: NA
cdr3_aa: CASSQEDSGNGYTF
cdr3_nt: TGTGCCAGCAGCCAAGAAGATTCCGGGAACGGCTACACCTTC

j_call: TRBJ1-5
cdr3_length: 14
v_call: TRBV10-3
clone_size: NA
d_call: TRBD1
cdr3_aa: CAISDDRGFQPQHF
cdr3_nt: TGTGCCATCAGTGACGACAGGGGCTTTCAGCCCCAGCATTTT

j_call: TRBJ2-1
cdr3_length: 15
v_call: TRBV4-1
clone_size: NA
d_call: TRBD2
cdr3_aa: CASSRGRAVGNEQFF
cdr3_nt: TGCGCCAGCAGCCGCGGGAGGGCCGTGGGGAATGAGCAGTTCTTC

j_call: TRBJ2-1
cdr3_length: 17
v_call: TRBV4-1
clone_size: NA
d_call: TRBD2
cdr3_aa: CASSQPKLAGDYNEQFF
cdr3_nt: TGCGCCAGCAGCCAACCCAAACTAGCGGGAGACTACAATGAGCAGTTCTTC

j_call: TRBJ1-5
cdr3_length: 15
v_call: TRBV5-8
clone_size: NA
d_call: TRBD1
cdr3_aa: CASSWGADRDQPQHF
cdr3_nt: TGTGCCAGCAGCTGGGGGGCCGACAGGGATCAGCCCCAGCATTTT

j_call: TRBJ2-2
cdr3_length: 16
v_call: TRBV7-2
clone_size: NA
d_call: TRBD2
cdr3_aa: CASSLIAGGGTGELFF
cdr3_nt: TGTGCCAGCAGCTTAATAGCGGGAGGAGGGACCGGGGAGCTGTTTTTT

j_call: TRBJ2-5
cdr3_length: 16
v_call: TRBV5-4
clone_size: NA
d_call: TRBD1
cdr3_aa: CASSTKRTGTQETQYF
cdr3_nt: TGTGCCAGCAGCACCAAAAGGACAGGGACGCAAGAGACCCAGTACTTC

j_call: TRBJ2-2
cdr3_length: 18
v_call: TRBV15
clone_size: NA
d_call: TRBD2
cdr3_aa: CATSRGRLADTNTGELFF
cdr3_nt: TGTGCCACCAGCAGAGGCAGGCTAGCGGATACGAACACCGGGGAGCTGTTTTTT

j_call: TRBJ2-7
cdr3_length: 15
v_call: TRBV6-1
clone_size: NA
d_call: TRBD2
cdr3_aa: CASSGLAGLLYEQYF
cdr3_nt: TGTGCCAGCAGTGGACTAGCGGGACTTCTCTACGAGCAGTACTTC

j_call: TRBJ1-1
cdr3_length: 10
v_call: TRBV29-1
clone_size: few
d_call: NA
cdr3_aa: CSVDSTEAFF
cdr3_nt: TGCAGCGTTGATTCCACTGAAGCTTTCTTT

j_call: TRBJ2-2
cdr3_length: 12
v_call: TRBV30
clone_size: NA
d_call: TRBD1
cdr3_aa: CAWNDRAGELFF
cdr3_nt: TGTGCCTGGAACGACAGGGCCGGGGAGCTGTTTTTT